This T cell receptor beta chain emerged from a study of cytotoxic CD8 clonotypes in ibrutinib-treated CLL. TCRdb keeps only in-frame clones here, not all; method: immunoSEQ multiplex PCR. The sample contains about 68,000 clones, approximately 71% of which appear only once. The V gene's germline CDR1 is KGHSH and CDR2 LQKENI. There are 14 residues in the CDR3. J was trimmed by 2 bases and V by 3 bases; bases with no gene match: 3. V usage is TRBV18 and J usage is TRBJ2-7; 8 positions agree with TRBD1. The source material was PBMCs, sampled after 12 months of ibrutinib treatment. The clonotype was recovered from a human donor with chronic lymphocytic leukemia. The CDR3 bases are TGTGCCAGCTCACCGGGACAGGTAACCTACGAGCAGTACTTC. Translated: CASSPGQVTYEQYF.